This TCR beta chain was sequenced during a study of T-cell memory formation after mild COVID-19. This clonotype was counted at least ten times. The antigen is unknown. Trimming shortened V by 4 bases and J by 6 bases, and 10 bases separated the two germline ends. Germline V gene sequence: CDR1 SGDLS, CDR2 YYNGEE. The length of the CDR3 is 13 residues. Each CDR3 protein is one row after TCRdb ran MiXCR on the 5' RACE reads. The profile shows fewer than 350,000 distinct CDR3 sequences, more than 15% of them singletons. Notes on the study in general: Day 15 to 85 contractors were CD4/CD8 balanced; later expanders leaned CD4+. Several responding clones turned up in pre-infection memory, indicating that cross-reactive memory may have taken part.

Sequenced input: PBMCs or a T cell subset sorted from them (not recorded which). This TCR was sampled from a man aged 18-30 years who had mild COVID-19 (a few samples of this study predate the infection). Cell type and time point are not known. The chain employs TRBV9 and TRBJ2-2; D gene ambiguous. The CDR3 DNA reads TGTGCCAGCAGCCTCCGACCCGCCGGGGAGCTGTTTTTT. Its protein product is CASSLRPAGELFF.